Below are 6 T cell receptor beta chains sequenced from a single sample in a study of response to subunit inactivated influenza vaccine. TCRdb processed the RT-PCR reads anew with MiXCR; each CDR3 protein has one entry. This sample yields about 570,000 distinct CDR3 sequences, of which about 10% are seen a single time; approximately 10% belongs to the top ten. In addition, the sample was reused for a study of T cells expressing NK-cell markers. That publication notes: TCR beta cDNA was made by 5'RACE template switching with UMIs.

The sample in question was PBMCs from blood, obtained on the day of vaccination. These receptors all stem from a man aged 50-60 years who received an inactivated influenza vaccine.

CDR3 residues: CATSDPTSTGPIYNEQFF. DNA of the CDR3: TGTGCCACCAGTGATCCGACCTCGACAGGGCCGATTTACAATGAGCAGTTCTTC. V usage is TRBV24-1 and J usage is TRBJ2-1; 7 positions match TRBD1. V shed 3 bases, J shed 4 bases, and the junction held 14 bases outside the gene matches. Germline V gene sequence: CDR1 KGHDR, CDR2 SFDVKD. The CDR3 sequence is 18 residues long.

This clonotype was detected a few times. This rearrangement joins TRBV27 to TRBJ1-5; D is undetermined. Trimming stripped 0 bases from V and 0 bases from J, with 6 bases between. The CDR3 consists of 15 residues. Germline CDR1 reads MNHEY; CDR2 reads SMNVEV (reference sequence). CDR3 region: CASSLSKISNQPQHF. The CDR3 DNA sequence: TGTGCCAGCAGTTTATCCAAAATTAGCAATCAGCCCCAGCATTTT.

This sequence joins TRBV5-6 and TRBJ2-4; perhaps TRBD1 as D (6 bases). CDR3 length: 14 amino acids. From germline, CDR1 is SGHDT and CDR2 YYEEEE. The germline V and J ends were trimmed by 4 bases and 7 bases, with 15 bases remaining between them. The CDR3 region has the DNA TGTGCCAGCAGCCAGGTTACAACAGGGAACATTCAGTACTTC. Its translation is CASSQVTTGNIQYF.

The chain has TRBV12-3 or TRBV12-4 and TRBJ2-7, with 9 bases fitting TRBD1. The V gene end was trimmed by 1 base and the J gene end by 7 bases; junction bases not matched to a gene: 2. CDR3 length: 13 amino acids. The CDR3 DNA reads as TGTGCCAGCAGTTTAGGACAGGGGGTGGAGCAGTACTTC. Protein product: CASSLGQGVEQYF.

This chain links TRBV7-2 with TRBJ2-7; D is tentatively TRBD1 or TRBD2 (5 bases each). The CDR3 runs 14 residues. CDR1 is SGHTA and CDR2 is FQGNSA in the germline V gene. Trimming pared 6 bases from V and 6 bases from J, leaving 18 bases between. CDR3 nucleotide sequence: TGTGCCAGCAGTATGACGGGACGGGGCACCGAGCAGTACTTC. Protein product: CASSMTGRGTEQYF.

This clonotype was detected only a few times. The chain joins TRBV28 to TRBJ2-1; D assignment may be TRBD1 or TRBD2 (6 bases each). Germline V gives CDR1 MDHEN, CDR2 SYDVKM. The CDR3 contains 15 residues. Trimming stripped 2 bases from V and 8 bases from J, with 16 bases between. The CDR3 region is CASSLAGQGIDEQFF. For the CDR3, the DNA is TGTGCCAGCAGTTTAGCGGGACAAGGAATTGATGAGCAGTTCTTC.